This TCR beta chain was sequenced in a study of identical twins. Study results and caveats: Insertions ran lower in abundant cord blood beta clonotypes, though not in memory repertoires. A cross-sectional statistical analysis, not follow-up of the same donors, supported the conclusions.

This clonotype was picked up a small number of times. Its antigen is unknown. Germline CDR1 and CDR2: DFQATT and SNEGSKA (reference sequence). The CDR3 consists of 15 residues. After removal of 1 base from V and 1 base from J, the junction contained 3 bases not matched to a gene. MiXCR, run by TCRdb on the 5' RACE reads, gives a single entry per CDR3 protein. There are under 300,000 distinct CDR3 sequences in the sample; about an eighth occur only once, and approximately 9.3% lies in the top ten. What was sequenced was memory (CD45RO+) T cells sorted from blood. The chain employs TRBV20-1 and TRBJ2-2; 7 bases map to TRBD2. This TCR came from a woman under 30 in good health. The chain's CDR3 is CSARVAGENTGELFF. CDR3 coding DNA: TGCAGTGCTAGAGTGGCGGGAGAGAACACCGGGGAGCTGTTTTTT.